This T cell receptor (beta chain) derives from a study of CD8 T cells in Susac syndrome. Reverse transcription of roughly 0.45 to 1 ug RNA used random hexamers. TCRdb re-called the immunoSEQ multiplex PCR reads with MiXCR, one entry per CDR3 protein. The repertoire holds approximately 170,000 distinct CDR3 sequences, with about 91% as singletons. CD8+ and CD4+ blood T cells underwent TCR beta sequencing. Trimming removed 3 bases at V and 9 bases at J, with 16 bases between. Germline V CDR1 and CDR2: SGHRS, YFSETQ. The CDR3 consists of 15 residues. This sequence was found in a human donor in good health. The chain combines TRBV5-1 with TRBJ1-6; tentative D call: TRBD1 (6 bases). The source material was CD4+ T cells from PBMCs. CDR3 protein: CASSWGGRGRSPLHF. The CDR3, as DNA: TGCGCCAGCAGCTGGGGGGGCCGGGGGCGTTCACCCCTCCACTTT.